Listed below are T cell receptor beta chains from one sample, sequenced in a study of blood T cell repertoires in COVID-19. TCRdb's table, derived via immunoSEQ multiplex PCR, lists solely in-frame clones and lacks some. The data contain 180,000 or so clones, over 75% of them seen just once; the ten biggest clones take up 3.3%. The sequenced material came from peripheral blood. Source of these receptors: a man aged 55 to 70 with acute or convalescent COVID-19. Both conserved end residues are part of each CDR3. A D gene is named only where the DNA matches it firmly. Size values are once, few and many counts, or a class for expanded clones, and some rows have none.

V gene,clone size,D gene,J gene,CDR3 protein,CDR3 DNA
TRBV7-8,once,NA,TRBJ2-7,CASSLARSSYEQYF,TGTGCCAGCAGCTTAGCCCGCAGCTCCTACGAGCAGTACTTC
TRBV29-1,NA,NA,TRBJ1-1,CSVDLMNTEAFF,TGCAGCGTTGACCTAATGAACACTGAAGCTTTCTTT
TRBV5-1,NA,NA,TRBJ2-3,CASSSGYRVAGTDTQYF,TGCGCCAGCAGCTCAGGGTACCGGGTCGCGGGCACAGATACGCAGTATTTT
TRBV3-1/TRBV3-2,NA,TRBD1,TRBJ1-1,CASSQDRDRGANDTEAFF,TGTGCCAGCAGCCAAGATAGGGACAGGGGTGCTAACGACACTGAAGCTTTCTTT
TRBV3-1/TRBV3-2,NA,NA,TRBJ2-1,CASSRARRDPYNEQFF,TGTGCCAGCAGCCGAGCTCGGAGAGACCCCTACAATGAGCAGTTCTTC
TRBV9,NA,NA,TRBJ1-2,CASSVALGGGGFTYGYTF,TGTGCCAGCAGCGTAGCTCTCGGCGGGGGGGGATTCACCTATGGCTACACCTTC
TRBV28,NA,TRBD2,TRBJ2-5,CASSPGTSGSRAQYF,TGTGCCAGCAGTCCGGGGACTAGCGGGAGTCGGGCCCAGTACTTC
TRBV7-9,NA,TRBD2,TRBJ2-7,CASRLADRYEQYF,TGTGCCAGCAGACTAGCGGACCGCTACGAGCAGTACTTC
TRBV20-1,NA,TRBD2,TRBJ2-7,CSARGSAEQYF,TGCAGTGCTCGCGGGAGCGCCGAGCAGTACTTC
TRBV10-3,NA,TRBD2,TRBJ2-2,CAISALAGANTGELFF,TGTGCCATCAGTGCCCTAGCGGGCGCGAACACCGGGGAGCTGTTTTTT
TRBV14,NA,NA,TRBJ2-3,CASSQGAGLLTDTQYF,TGTGCCAGCAGCCAAGGGGCCGGACTTCTCACAGATACGCAGTATTTT
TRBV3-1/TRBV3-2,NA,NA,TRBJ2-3,CASSQDGLGADTQYF,TGTGCCAGCAGCCAAGATGGGCTAGGGGCAGATACGCAGTATTTT
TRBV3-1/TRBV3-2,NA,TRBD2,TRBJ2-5,CASSPGLAGGQETQYF,TGTGCCAGCAGCCCGGGACTAGCGGGAGGCCAAGAGACCCAGTACTTC
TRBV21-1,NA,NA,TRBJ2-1,CASSKGVGGRAVQPRDEQFF,TGTGCCAGCAGCAAGGGGGTCGGCGGGAGGGCCGTGCAACCTCGTGATGAGCAGTTCTTC
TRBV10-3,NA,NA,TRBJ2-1,CAISGGVSGYNEQFF,TGTGCCATCAGTGGGGGGGTGAGCGGGTACAATGAGCAGTTCTTC
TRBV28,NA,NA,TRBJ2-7,CASRGQNSYEQYF,TGTGCCAGCCGAGGACAGAACTCCTACGAGCAGTACTTC
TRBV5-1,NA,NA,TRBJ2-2,CASSPGLRNTGELFF,TGCGCCAGCAGCCCCGGACTCCGGAACACCGGGGAGCTGTTTTTT
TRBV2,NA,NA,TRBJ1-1,CASSVLPNTEAFF,TGTGCCAGCAGTGTCCTCCCCAACACTGAAGCTTTCTTT
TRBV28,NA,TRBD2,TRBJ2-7,CASSRGTSGRPFSYEQYF,TGTGCCAGCAGCCGCGGGACTAGCGGGAGGCCTTTCTCCTACGAGCAGTACTTC
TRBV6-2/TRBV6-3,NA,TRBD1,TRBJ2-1,CASSPGGTGFDEQFF,TGTGCCAGCAGCCCCGGGGGGACAGGGTTCGATGAGCAGTTCTTC
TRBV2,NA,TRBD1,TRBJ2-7,CASGDRDYEQYF,TGTGCCAGCGGGGACAGAGATTACGAGCAGTACTTC
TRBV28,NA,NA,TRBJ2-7,CASSSLSSYEQYF,TGTGCCAGCAGTTCACTATCCTCCTACGAGCAGTACTTC
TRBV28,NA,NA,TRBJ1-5,CASSLGGYSNQPQHF,TGTGCCAGCAGCCTAGGCGGGTATAGCAATCAGCCCCAGCATTTT
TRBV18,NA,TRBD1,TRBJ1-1,CASSPRDRVNTEAFF,TGTGCCAGCTCACCGCGGGACAGGGTGAACACTGAAGCTTTCTTT
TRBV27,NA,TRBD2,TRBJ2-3,CASSRGASGTSTDTQYF,TGTGCCAGCAGTCGGGGGGCTAGCGGGACCAGCACAGATACGCAGTATTTT
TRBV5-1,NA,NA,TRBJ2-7,CASSLGGGHNEQYF,TGCGCCAGCAGCTTAGGAGGGGGCCACAACGAGCAGTACTTC
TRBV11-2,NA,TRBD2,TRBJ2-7,CASSLEAGETYEQYF,TGTGCCAGCAGCTTAGAAGCGGGAGAAACCTACGAGCAGTACTTC
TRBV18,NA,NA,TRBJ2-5,CASSTGIQETQYF,TGTGCCAGCTCAACCGGGATCCAAGAGACCCAGTACTTC
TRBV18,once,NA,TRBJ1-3,CASSPRADRTGNTIYF,TGTGCCAGCTCACCGAGGGCCGACAGGACTGGAAACACCATATATTTT
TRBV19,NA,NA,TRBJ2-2,CASNADSQLFF,TGTGCCAGTAACGCCGACTCTCAGCTGTTTTTT
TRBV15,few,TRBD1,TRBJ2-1,CATSRLDRGVLSYNEQFF,TGTGCCACCAGCAGACTCGACAGGGGTGTCTTGTCCTACAATGAGCAGTTCTTC
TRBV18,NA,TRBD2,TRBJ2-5,CASSPSGSGGETQYF,TGTGCCAGCTCACCTTCCGGGAGCGGGGGAGAGACCCAGTACTTC
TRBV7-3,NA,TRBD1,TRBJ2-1,CASSLGQDNYNEQFF,TGTGCCAGCAGCCTGGGACAGGATAATTACAATGAGCAGTTCTTC
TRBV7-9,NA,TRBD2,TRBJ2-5,CASSPGRGRETQYF,TGTGCCAGCAGCCCGGGGAGGGGAAGGGAGACCCAGTACTTC
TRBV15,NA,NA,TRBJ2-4,CATSIRQGTRGNIQYF,TGTGCCACCAGCATTCGCCAGGGGACCCGGGGAAACATTCAGTACTTC
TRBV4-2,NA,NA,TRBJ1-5,CASSPGERGQPQHF,TGTGCCAGCAGCCCGGGGGAGCGGGGTCAGCCCCAGCATTTT
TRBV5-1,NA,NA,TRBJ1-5,CAAKGGGRNQPQHF,TGCGCCGCGAAGGGAGGAGGCCGGAATCAGCCCCAGCATTTT
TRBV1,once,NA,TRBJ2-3,CTSSQAPIADLSTDTQYF,TGCACCAGCAGCCAGGCACCCATAGCGGACCTGAGCACAGATACGCAGTATTTT
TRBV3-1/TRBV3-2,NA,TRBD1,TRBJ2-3,CASRGQGPDTQYF,TGTGCCAGCAGGGGACAGGGGCCAGATACGCAGTATTTT
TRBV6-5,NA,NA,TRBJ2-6,CASNTGSSGANVLTF,TGTGCCAGCAATACAGGGAGCTCTGGGGCCAACGTCCTGACTTTC